The 2 T cell receptor beta chains in this list originate from one sample, sequenced in a study of blood T cell repertoires in COVID-19. Method: immunoSEQ multiplex PCR; TCRdb's copy keeps in-frame clones and lacks some. The table records about 240,000 clones, about 86% of them present only once. The material sequenced was peripheral blood. The receptors here all came from a woman older than 75 with acute or convalescent COVID-19.

The J gene is TRBJ2-7, the V gene TRBV6-5; maybe TRBD2 (5 bases). V dropped 5 bases and J dropped 7 bases, with 9 bases sitting between them. This CDR3 spans 11 amino acids. CDR1 MNHEY and CDR2 SVGAGI come from the germline V gene. CDR3 sequence (DNA): TGTGCCAGCAGTACCCGAGGGGAGCAGTACTTC. Translating it yields CASSTRGEQYF.

The genes are TRBV19 and TRBJ1-5; tentative D call: TRBD1 (5 bases). V lost 3 bases and J 6 bases, leaving 12 bases between the germline ends. The germline V gene has CDR1 LNHDA and CDR2 SQIVND (reference sequence). The length of the CDR3 is 14 residues. The chain's CDR3 is CASSMSREAQPQHF. The CDR3 nucleotides are TGTGCCAGTAGTATGAGCAGGGAGGCTCAGCCCCAGCATTTT.